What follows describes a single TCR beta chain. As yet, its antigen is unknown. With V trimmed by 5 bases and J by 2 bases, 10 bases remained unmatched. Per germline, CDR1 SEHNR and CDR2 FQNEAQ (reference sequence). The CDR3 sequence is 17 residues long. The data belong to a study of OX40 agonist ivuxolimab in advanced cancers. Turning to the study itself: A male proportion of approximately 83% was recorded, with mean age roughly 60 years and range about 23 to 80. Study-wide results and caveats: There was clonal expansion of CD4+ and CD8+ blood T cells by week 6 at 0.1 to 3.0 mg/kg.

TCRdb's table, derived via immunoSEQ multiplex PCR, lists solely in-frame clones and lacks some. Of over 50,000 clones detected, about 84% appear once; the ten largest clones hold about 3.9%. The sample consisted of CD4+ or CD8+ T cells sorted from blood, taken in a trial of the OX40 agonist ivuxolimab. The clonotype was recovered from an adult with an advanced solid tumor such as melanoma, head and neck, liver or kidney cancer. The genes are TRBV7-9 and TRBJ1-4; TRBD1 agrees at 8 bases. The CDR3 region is CASSLGWTGPTNEKLFF. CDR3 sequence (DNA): TGTGCCAGCAGCCTAGGGTGGACAGGGCCTACTAATGAAAAACTGTTTTTT.